The rows below give T cell receptor beta chains drawn from one sample of a study of cytotoxic CD8 clonotypes in ibrutinib-treated CLL. The table came from immunoSEQ multiplex PCR; TCRdb's copy has only in-frame clones and leaves some out. This table has 330,000 or so clones, around 66% appearing once. The specimen comprised PBMCs, sampled after 36 months of ibrutinib treatment. Every receptor here comes from a human donor with chronic lymphocytic leukemia. Both conserved end residues are part of each CDR3. A D gene is named only where the DNA matches it firmly. Clone size is stated in some rows and not others, as once, few, many or a class when expanded.

TRBV7-6,.,.,TRBJ2-2,CASSTYRNTGELFF,TGTGCCAGCAGCACGTACAGGAACACCGGGGAGCTGTTTTTT
TRBV29-1,.,.,TRBJ2-7,CKVDLRDGAYEQYF,TGCAAGGTTGATCTTCGGGACGGTGCCTACGAGCAGTACTTC
TRBV14,few,.,TRBJ1-3,CASSQGIGNTIYF,TGTGCCAGCAGCCAAGGAATAGGAAACACCATATATTTT
TRBV14,.,TRBD1,TRBJ2-2,CASSLRTGNTGELFF,TGTGCCAGCAGCCTCCGGACAGGGAACACCGGGGAGCTGTTTTTT
TRBV5-6,.,.,TRBJ1-5,CASSLFWNSNQPQHF,TGTGCCAGCAGCTTGTTTTGGAATAGCAATCAGCCCCAGCATTTT
TRBV18,.,.,TRBJ1-1,CASSPLGGTEAFF,TGTGCCAGCTCACCACTGGGGGGGACTGAAGCTTTCTTT
TRBV7-2,.,.,TRBJ2-5,CASSLARHSEQYF,TGTGCCAGCAGCTTAGCGCGGCATTCTGAACAGTACTTC
TRBV5-8,few,TRBD1,TRBJ1-1,CASSLWGQGWTEAFF,TGTGCCAGCAGCTTGTGGGGACAGGGATGGACTGAAGCTTTCTTT
TRBV7-8,.,TRBD1,TRBJ2-3,CASSPRGQGVDTQYF,TGTGCCAGCAGCCCACGGGGACAGGGCGTAGATACGCAGTATTTT
TRBV19,.,TRBD1,TRBJ1-6,CATRTGHSPLHF,TGTGCCACCCGGACAGGCCATTCACCCCTCCACTTT
TRBV2,few,TRBD1,TRBJ1-4,CASSQPPTGLLSFNEKLFF,TGTGCCAGCAGTCAACCACCGACAGGGCTGCTCTCCTTTAATGAAAAACTGTTTTTT
TRBV19,.,.,TRBJ2-7,CASSGRGLYEQYF,TGTGCCAGTAGTGGGCGGGGTCTTTACGAGCAGTACTTC
TRBV2,.,.,TRBJ2-6,CASSAPEGAGANVLTF,TGTGCCAGCAGTGCCCCGGAGGGTGCTGGGGCCAACGTCCTGACTTTC
TRBV7-9,.,.,TRBJ1-2,CASSFSGRANYGYTF,TGTGCCAGCAGCTTTTCAGGGCGGGCTAACTATGGCTACACCTTC
TRBV18,.,TRBD1,TRBJ1-2,CASSDRASYTF,TGTGCCAGCTCAGACAGGGCTAGCTACACCTTC
TRBV5-1,.,TRBD2,TRBJ2-1,CASSLEVAGGYEQFF,TGCGCCAGCAGCTTGGAGGTAGCGGGGGGCTATGAGCAGTTCTTC
TRBV6-6,once,.,TRBJ1-1,CASSSPEKGTEAFF,TGTGCCAGCAGTTCCCCGGAAAAAGGGACTGAAGCTTTCTTT
TRBV7-9,few,.,TRBJ2-7,CASSPGRGEQYF,TGTGCCAGCAGCCCCGGTCGGGGCGAGCAGTACTTC
TRBV5-4,.,TRBD1,TRBJ2-3,CASSLIGWVNRGSDTQYF,TGTGCCAGCAGCTTGATCGGCTGGGTGAACAGGGGGTCAGATACGCAGTATTTT
TRBV15,.,.,TRBJ2-7,CATSRDHVVQYF,TGTGCCACCAGCAGAGACCACGTTGTGCAGTACTTC
TRBV4-1,.,TRBD1,TRBJ2-7,CASSSRQGYEQYF,TGCGCCAGCAGCTCTCGACAGGGCTACGAGCAGTACTTC
TRBV9,.,.,TRBJ1-2,CASSAPGEGTILSIYGYTF,TGTGCCAGCAGCGCGCCAGGGGAAGGGACGATTCTTAGCATCTATGGCTACACCTTC
TRBV10-2,.,.,TRBJ2-5,CASRLLFFGEYF,TGCGCCAGCAGATTATTATTTTTTGGGGAGTACTTC
TRBV27,.,.,TRBJ1-6,CASGPIGAGSPLHF,TGTGCCAGCGGCCCCATAGGGGCGGGTTCACCCCTCCACTTT
TRBV11-2,.,.,TRBJ2-1,CASSLVAAAIEQFF,TGTGCCAGCAGCTTAGTGGCTGCCGCGATTGAGCAGTTCTTC
TRBV13,.,TRBD2,TRBJ2-1,CASSPRLAGLYNEQFF,TGTGCCAGCAGCCCACGACTAGCGGGGCTATACAATGAGCAGTTCTTC
TRBV7-8,.,TRBD2,TRBJ2-7,CASSRWTSGDEQYF,TGTGCCAGCAGCCGGTGGACTAGCGGGGACGAGCAGTACTTC
TRBV4-2,.,.,TRBJ2-2,CASSQGLTGGELFF,TGTGCCAGCAGCCAAGGCCTGACGGGAGGGGAGCTGTTTTTT
TRBV19,.,.,TRBJ2-7,CASSMARGWAYEQYF,TGTGCCAGTAGTATGGCGCGGGGATGGGCCTACGAACAGTACTTC
TRBV20-1,few,.,TRBJ2-5,CSANFRETQYF,TGCAGTGCAAACTTTAGGGAGACCCAGTACTTC
TRBV5-1,.,.,TRBJ2-2,CASSLFTTNTGELFF,TGCGCCAGCAGCTTGTTCACAACGAACACCGGGGAGCTGTTTTTT
TRBV5-1,.,TRBD2,TRBJ2-1,CASSSILAGGPHEQFF,TGCGCCAGCAGTTCCATACTAGCGGGGGGGCCCCATGAGCAGTTCTTC
TRBV6-5,few,.,TRBJ1-2,CASSRTVTGYTF,TGTGCCAGCAGCAGGACAGTTACTGGCTACACCTTC
TRBV6-5,.,TRBD1,TRBJ1-1,CASSFRGLTGAEAFF,TGTGCCAGCAGTTTCAGGGGGCTGACTGGTGCTGAAGCTTTCTTT
TRBV5-1,.,.,TRBJ2-7,CASSLDRFPSYEQYF,TGCGCCAGCAGCCTCGACAGATTTCCTTCCTACGAGCAGTACTTC
TRBV29-1,.,.,TRBJ2-7,CSVEWSLEQYF,TGCAGCGTTGAGTGGTCCCTCGAGCAGTACTTC
TRBV7-8,few,TRBD1,TRBJ1-2,CASSLARTGDYGYTF,TGTGCCAGCAGCTTAGCGAGGACAGGGGACTATGGCTACACCTTC
TRBV27,few,TRBD2,TRBJ2-1,CASKVTSGSYNEQFF,TGTGCCAGCAAGGTGACTAGCGGCTCCTACAATGAGCAGTTCTTC
TRBV18,once,.,TRBJ1-5,CASSRQKNQPQHF,TGTGCCAGCTCACGGCAGAAAAATCAGCCCCAGCATTTT
TRBV7-6,.,TRBD2,TRBJ2-1,CASSWTGLATYNEQFF,TGTGCCAGCAGCTGGACCGGACTAGCAACCTACAATGAGCAGTTCTTC
TRBV5-1,.,TRBD2,TRBJ2-3,CASSWRLAGVATDTQYF,TGCGCCAGCAGCTGGCGCTTAGCGGGAGTTGCCACAGATACGCAGTATTTT
TRBV4-3,.,.,TRBJ1-1,CASSLTSMGNTEAFF,TGCGCCAGCAGCCTCACCTCGATGGGGAACACTGAAGCTTTCTTT
TRBV2,once,TRBD1,TRBJ2-4,CASRVIGTGDGYIQYF,TGTGCCAGCAGGGTAATTGGGACAGGGGATGGATACATTCAGTACTTC
TRBV7-8,.,.,TRBJ1-1,CASSVRRVAEAFF,TGTGCCAGCAGCGTAAGACGGGTTGCTGAAGCTTTCTTT
TRBV11-2,few,.,TRBJ2-7,CASSRERRGAHEQYF,TGTGCCAGCAGCCGGGAACGGAGGGGCGCCCACGAGCAGTACTTC
TRBV4-1,.,TRBD1,TRBJ1-5,CASSHLTGGNQPQHF,TGCGCCAGCAGCCATCTGACAGGGGGCAATCAGCCCCAGCATTTT
TRBV27,.,.,TRBJ2-4,CASRPHGGDIQYF,TGTGCCAGCAGACCACACGGTGGGGACATTCAGTACTTC
TRBV2,few,TRBD1,TRBJ1-2,CASIQTGGYGYTF,TGTGCCAGCATTCAAACAGGGGGCTATGGCTACACCTTC
TRBV11-3,.,TRBD2,TRBJ2-1,CASSLLAGVGEQFF,TGTGCCAGCAGTCTACTAGCGGGAGTAGGTGAGCAGTTCTTC
TRBV7-9,.,TRBD1,TRBJ1-2,CASSLYLGGEIGYGYTF,TGTGCCAGCAGCCTTTATTTAGGGGGCGAAATTGGCTATGGCTACACCTTC
TRBV27,.,TRBD2,TRBJ2-2,CASSLLAGGTGELFF,TGTGCCAGCAGTTTACTGGCGGGGGGAACCGGGGAGCTGTTTTTT
TRBV2,.,TRBD1,TRBJ2-3,CASSGGTGTANTDTQYF,TGTGCCAGCAGTGGGGGGACCGGGACAGCTAACACAGATACGCAGTATTTT
TRBV19,.,.,TRBJ1-1,CASSIVDGRAPEAFF,TGTGCCAGTAGTATAGTGGACGGCAGGGCCCCTGAAGCTTTCTTT
TRBV2,.,TRBD1,TRBJ2-1,CASSPTGALTGKSYNEQFF,TGTGCCAGCAGTCCGACAGGGGCCCTCACGGGGAAATCCTACAATGAGCAGTTCTTC
TRBV4-1,few,.,TRBJ2-1,CASSQQYNEQFF,TGCGCCAGCAGCCAACAATACAATGAGCAGTTCTTC
TRBV19,.,TRBD1,TRBJ1-5,CASGEQGGQPQHF,TGTGCGAGTGGGGAACAGGGGGGTCAGCCCCAGCATTTT
TRBV19,.,TRBD1,TRBJ1-6,CASSIDWDRGIDNSPLHF,TGTGCCAGTAGTATAGACTGGGACAGGGGAATTGATAATTCACCCCTCCACTTT
TRBV6-1,.,TRBD2,TRBJ2-3,CASSEYWGGLGTDTQYF,TGTGCCAGCAGTGAATATTGGGGGGGACTAGGGACAGATACGCAGTATTTT
TRBV4-1,.,TRBD2,TRBJ2-7,CASSQEGAGGYSYEQYF,TGCGCCAGCAGCCAAGAAGGAGCGGGGGGTTACTCCTACGAGCAGTACTTC